The rows below give T cell receptor beta chains drawn from one sample of a study of beta chain features in type 1 diabetes. Libraries were prepared by immunoSEQ multiplex PCR; TCRdb keeps only in-frame clonotypes and omits some of them. This table has about 470,000 clones, approximately 30% appearing once. Sequenced: naive CD4+ T cells from blood. The receptors stem from a man in his late teens or twenties in good health. Both conserved end residues are part of each CDR3. The D gene is left open where the match is weak. Clone size is given for some rows only: seen once, a few or many times, or a class if the clone is expanded.

clone_size | j_call | d_call | v_call | cdr3_nt | cdr3_aa
few | TRBJ2-7 | TRBD1 | TRBV4-3 | TGCGCCAGCAGCCAAGATACAGGGGATGAGCAGTACTTC | CASSQDTGDEQYF
few | TRBJ2-6 | TRBD1 | TRBV30 | TGTGCCTGGGGGGGACAGGGCGGCACTGGGGCCAACGTCCTGACTTTC | CAWGGQGGTGANVLTF
. | TRBJ2-3 | . | TRBV11-2 | TGTGCCAGCAGCTTAGATGGTCTGGGCGATACGCAGTATTTT | CASSLDGLGDTQYF
. | TRBJ2-7 | . | TRBV7-2 | TGTGCCAGCAGCCTACAGACAGGCCTCTCCTACGAGCAGTACTTC | CASSLQTGLSYEQYF
few | TRBJ2-1 | TRBD1 | TRBV7-2 | TGTGCCAGCAGCTGGGGCGGACAGGGCTACAATGAGCAGTTCTTC | CASSWGGQGYNEQFF
. | TRBJ1-3 | . | TRBV30 | TGTGCCTGGACGCGGACCGAAAGCACCATATATTTT | CAWTRTESTIYF
. | TRBJ2-3 | . | TRBV14 | TGTGCCAGCAGCCAAGGGGGATATACGCAGTATTTT | CASSQGGYTQYF
. | TRBJ2-7 | . | TRBV15 | TGTGCCACCAGCAGAGACGTAAGCGCCTCCTACGAGCAGTACTTC | CATSRDVSASYEQYF
. | TRBJ1-1 | . | TRBV5-6 | TGTGCCAGCAGCTTGAGAGGTCTGGGCACTGAAGCTTTCTTT | CASSLRGLGTEAFF
few | TRBJ1-4 | . | TRBV25-1 | TGTGCCAGCAGTGAATCTGCAGGCTGGGACGAAAAACTGTTTTTT | CASSESAGWDEKLFF
few | TRBJ1-4 | TRBD1 | TRBV7-9 | TGTGCCAGCACCAGGACAGGACTAAAGGAACTGTTTTTT | CASTRTGLKELFF
. | TRBJ2-7 | TRBD2 | TRBV29-1 | TGCAGCGTTCCTGGACTAGCGGGAGGGGGCGAGCAGTACTTC | CSVPGLAGGGEQYF
few | TRBJ2-7 | TRBD2 | TRBV19 | TGTGCCAGTAGTGCGAGACTAGCGGGAGGGTACGAGCAGTACTTC | CASSARLAGGYEQYF
. | TRBJ2-1 | . | TRBV9 | TGTGCCAGCAGCGTAGCTATCGCTAGCGAGGGGAATGAGCAGTTCTTC | CASSVAIASEGNEQFF
. | TRBJ2-4 | . | TRBV4-1 | TGCGCCAGCAGCCAACTGGGCCTAGCCAAAAACATTCAGTACTTC | CASSQLGLAKNIQYF
. | TRBJ2-3 | TRBD2 | TRBV30 | TGTGCCTGGAGTCCGGGGAGCGGGAGGAGCACAGATACGCAGTATTTT | CAWSPGSGRSTDTQYF
few | TRBJ2-1 | TRBD2 | TRBV10-3 | TGTGCCATCAGTGAGGGAGCGGGAGTGGGTTACAATGAGCAGTTCTTC | CAISEGAGVGYNEQFF
. | TRBJ2-3 | TRBD2 | TRBV5-4 | TGTGCCAGCAGCTCACCCGGAGCGCGGGGGTCAGATACGCAGTATTTT | CASSSPGARGSDTQYF
. | TRBJ2-7 | . | TRBV5-6 | TGTGCCAGCAGGGACCGGGGAGCCTACGAGCAGTACTTC | CASRDRGAYEQYF
few | TRBJ2-5 | . | TRBV7-2 | TGTGCCAGCAGCTTTAAGGCGGGGGAGACCCAGTACTTC | CASSFKAGETQYF
. | TRBJ2-1 | . | TRBV6-1 | TGTGCCAGCAGAAGCGACACCTACAATGAGCAGTTCTTC | CASRSDTYNEQFF
. | TRBJ2-3 | . | TRBV4-3 | TGCGCCAGCAGCCAAGATCCGCAGGGCAGCACAGATACGCAGTATTTT | CASSQDPQGSTDTQYF
. | TRBJ1-4 | . | TRBV7-7 | TGTGCCAGCAGCTTCCGGTGGAATGAAAAACTGTTTTTT | CASSFRWNEKLFF
few | TRBJ2-1 | . | TRBV29-1 | TGCAGCGTTGAATCAAGGCGGAGCTCCTACAATGAGCAGTTCTTC | CSVESRRSSYNEQFF
. | TRBJ2-3 | . | TRBV7-2 | TGTGCCAGCAGGCAATCCCTGCGGGACGGGAGCACAGATACGCAGTATTTT | CASRQSLRDGSTDTQYF
. | TRBJ2-7 | . | TRBV7-2 | TGTGCCAGCAGCTTAGAGCCCCTGCAGTTCTCCTACGAGCAGTACTTC | CASSLEPLQFSYEQYF
. | TRBJ2-1 | TRBD1 | TRBV18 | TGTGCCAGCTCACCCCGGGACAGGGGTACCAATGAGCAGTTCTTC | CASSPRDRGTNEQFF
few | TRBJ2-3 | TRBD1 | TRBV5-1 | TGCGCCAGCAGCTTGGAACAGGGGGTGACAGATACGCAGTATTTT | CASSLEQGVTDTQYF
. | TRBJ1-4 | . | TRBV11-2 | TGTGCCAGCAGAAGACACGAAAAACTGTTTTTT | CASRRHEKLFF
. | TRBJ2-7 | TRBD2 | TRBV18 | TGTGCCAGCTCACCTCTCCGGCGGGAGTCCTACGAGCAGTACTTC | CASSPLRRESYEQYF
few | TRBJ1-1 | . | TRBV2 | TGTGCCAGCAGTGTTGGAGGGAGTCACACTGAAGCTTTCTTT | CASSVGGSHTEAFF
. | TRBJ2-3 | TRBD2 | TRBV6-5 | TGTGCCAGCAGTTACCAACCAGCGGGAGGGGTAAATACGCAGTATTTT | CASSYQPAGGVNTQYF
. | TRBJ1-3 | . | TRBV30 | TGTGCCTGGAGTGTACACCTTGGAAACACCATATATTTT | CAWSVHLGNTIYF
few | TRBJ2-7 | . | TRBV29-1 | TGCAGCGTTGAAGGGCCCTACGAGCAGTACTTC | CSVEGPYEQYF
. | TRBJ1-2 | . | TRBV2 | TGTGCCAGCAGTGAACAGTCTGTTAACTATGGCTACACCTTC | CASSEQSVNYGYTF
. | TRBJ1-1 | TRBD1 | TRBV29-1 | TGCAGCGCTGAACAGGACAGGGGGCGCGGAGCTTTCTTT | CSAEQDRGRGAFF
. | TRBJ1-4 | TRBD1 | TRBV5-4 | TGTGCCAGCAGCCGGAGCCGACAGGGCACTAATGAAAAACTGTTTTTT | CASSRSRQGTNEKLFF
few | TRBJ2-3 | . | TRBV6-1 | TGTGCCAGCATTGACGCGGATAGCACAGATACGCAGTATTTT | CASIDADSTDTQYF
few | TRBJ2-4 | . | TRBV4-1 | TGCGCCAGCAGCCAAGATACTGGTAGGGCGGGGAACATTCAGTACTTC | CASSQDTGRAGNIQYF
. | TRBJ2-1 | . | TRBV29-1 | TGCAGCGTTGGGTCCGGGGGTCCCAACAATGAGCAGTTCTTC | CSVGSGGPNNEQFF
. | TRBJ2-3 | TRBD1 | TRBV5-1 | TGCGCCAGCAGCGGAGACAGGGCAGATACGCAGTATTTT | CASSGDRADTQYF
. | TRBJ2-7 | TRBD2 | TRBV7-6 | TGTGCCAGCAGCTTAGTCCCCCTAAAAGGGATGGGAGGGTACGAGCAGTACTTC | CASSLVPLKGMGGYEQYF